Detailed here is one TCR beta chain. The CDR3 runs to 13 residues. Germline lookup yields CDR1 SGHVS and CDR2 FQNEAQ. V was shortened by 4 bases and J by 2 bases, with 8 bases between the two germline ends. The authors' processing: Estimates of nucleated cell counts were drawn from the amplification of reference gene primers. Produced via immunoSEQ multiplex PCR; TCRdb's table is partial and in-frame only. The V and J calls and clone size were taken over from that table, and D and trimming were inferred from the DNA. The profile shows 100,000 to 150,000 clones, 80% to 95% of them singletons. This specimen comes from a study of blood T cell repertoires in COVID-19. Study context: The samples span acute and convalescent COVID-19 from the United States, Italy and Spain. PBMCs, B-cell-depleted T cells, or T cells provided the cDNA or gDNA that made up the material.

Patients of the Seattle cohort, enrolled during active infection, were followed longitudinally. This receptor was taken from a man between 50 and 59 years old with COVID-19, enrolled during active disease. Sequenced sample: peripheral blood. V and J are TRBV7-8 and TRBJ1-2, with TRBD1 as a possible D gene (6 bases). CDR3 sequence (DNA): TGTGCCAGCAGCTACAGGGAGAACTATGGCTACACCTTC. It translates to CASSYRENYGYTF. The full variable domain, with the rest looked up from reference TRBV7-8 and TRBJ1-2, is GAGVSQSPRYKVAKRGQDVALRCDPISGHVSLFWYQQALGQGPEFLTYFQNEAQLDKSGLPSDRFFAERPEGSVSTLKIQRTQQEDSAVYLCASSYRENYGYTFGSGTRLTVV.